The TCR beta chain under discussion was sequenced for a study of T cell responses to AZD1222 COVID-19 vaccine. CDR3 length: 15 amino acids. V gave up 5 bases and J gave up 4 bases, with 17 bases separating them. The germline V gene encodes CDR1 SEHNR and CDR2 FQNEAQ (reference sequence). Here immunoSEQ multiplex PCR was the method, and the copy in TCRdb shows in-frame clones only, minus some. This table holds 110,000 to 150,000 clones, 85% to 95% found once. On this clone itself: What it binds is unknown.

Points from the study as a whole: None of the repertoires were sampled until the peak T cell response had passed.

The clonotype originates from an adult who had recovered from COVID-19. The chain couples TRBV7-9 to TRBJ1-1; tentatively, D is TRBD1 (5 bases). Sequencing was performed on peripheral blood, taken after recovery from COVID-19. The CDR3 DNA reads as TGTGCCAGCAGCGCACTGGTGGGGGATCGCACTGAAGCTTTCTTT. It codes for CASSALVGDRTEAFF.